This T cell receptor beta chain was obtained from a study of cytomegalovirus exposure and HLA in healthy donors. Findings and caveats of the study: A previous analysis found most TCR beta V segments productive roughly 87% or roughly 30% of the time. The authors enumerated 150 to 200 TCR beta chains as linked to cytomegalovirus.

A note on this clone: Its antigen is unidentified.

Both 60 Vbeta primers and 13 Jbeta primers went into the PCR. Repertoires were generated with immunoSEQ multiplex PCR, while TCRdb's copy carries only in-frame clones and drops some. This sample carries under 300,000 clones, about nine tenths of them seen once, and the ten largest clones take 1.7%. V lost 1 base and J lost 14, with 10 bases in between. The V gene's germline CDR1 is SGHNT and CDR2 YYREEE (reference sequence). The CDR3 loop spans 11 amino acids. What was sequenced was PBMCs. The genes are TRBV5-4 and TRBJ2-1; D uncertain. This receptor was taken from a girl aged 2 to 9 in good health and CMV-seronegative. The CDR3 sequence is CASSLRDSEFF. The CDR3 DNA follows: TGTGCCAGCAGCTTGCGTGATTCGGAGTTCTTC.